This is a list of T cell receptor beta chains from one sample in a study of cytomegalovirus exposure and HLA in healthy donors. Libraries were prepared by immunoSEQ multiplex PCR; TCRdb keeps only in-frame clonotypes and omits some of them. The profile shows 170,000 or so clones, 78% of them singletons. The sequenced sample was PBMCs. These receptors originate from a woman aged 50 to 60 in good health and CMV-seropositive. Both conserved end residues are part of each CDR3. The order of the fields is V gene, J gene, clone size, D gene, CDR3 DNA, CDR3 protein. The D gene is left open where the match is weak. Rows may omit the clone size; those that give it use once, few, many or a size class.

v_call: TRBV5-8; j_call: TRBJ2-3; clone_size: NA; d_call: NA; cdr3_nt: TGTGCCAGCAGCTTGGAGGGGTCGGGAGATACGCAGTATTTT; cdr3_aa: CASSLEGSGDTQYF
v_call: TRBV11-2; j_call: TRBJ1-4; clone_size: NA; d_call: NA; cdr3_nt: TGTGCCAGCAGCCCTGACAGGCGGGGGAGGGAAAAACTGTTTTTT; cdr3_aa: CASSPDRRGREKLFF
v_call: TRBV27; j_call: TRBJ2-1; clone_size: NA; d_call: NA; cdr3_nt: TGTGCCAGCAGTTTAAGAAATATAGGAGGTTCTATCTCCTACAATGAGCAGTTCTTC; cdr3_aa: CASSLRNIGGSISYNEQFF
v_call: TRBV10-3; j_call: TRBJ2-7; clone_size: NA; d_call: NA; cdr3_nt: TGTGCCATCAGTGATCGTGTCTCCTACGAGCAGTACTTC; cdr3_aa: CAISDRVSYEQYF
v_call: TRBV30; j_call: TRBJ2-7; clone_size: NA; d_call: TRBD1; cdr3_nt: TGTGCCTGGAGTCGCGACAGGGTTTCCAACGAGCAGTACTTC; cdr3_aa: CAWSRDRVSNEQYF
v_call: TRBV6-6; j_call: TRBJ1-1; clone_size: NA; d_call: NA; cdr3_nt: TGTGCCAGCAGTTACGGGGGGGCCGCGAACACTGAAGCTTTCTTT; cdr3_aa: CASSYGGAANTEAFF
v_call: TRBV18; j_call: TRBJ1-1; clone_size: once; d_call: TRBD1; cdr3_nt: TGTGCCAGCTCATCAACAGGGGGCTCTGAAGCTTTCTTT; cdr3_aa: CASSSTGGSEAFF
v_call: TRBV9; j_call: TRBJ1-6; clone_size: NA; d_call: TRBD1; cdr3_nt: TGTGCCAGCAGCGTAGGACAGGGTTATAGGAATTCACCCCTCCACTTT; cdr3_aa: CASSVGQGYRNSPLHF
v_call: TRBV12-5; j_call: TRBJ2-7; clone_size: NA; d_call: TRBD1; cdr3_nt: TGTGCTAGTGGTCGCGGACAGGGGTCCATCTACGAGCAGTACTTC; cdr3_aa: CASGRGQGSIYEQYF
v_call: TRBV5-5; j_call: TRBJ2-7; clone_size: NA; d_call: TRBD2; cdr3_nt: TGTGCCAGCAGCTTGAAGGCGGGGGAGATCTACGAGCAGTACTTC; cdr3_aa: CASSLKAGEIYEQYF
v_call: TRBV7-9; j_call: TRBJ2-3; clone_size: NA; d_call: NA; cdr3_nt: TGTGCCAGCAGTCCAGGCGTGAAGCCAGATACGCAGTATTTT; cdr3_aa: CASSPGVKPDTQYF
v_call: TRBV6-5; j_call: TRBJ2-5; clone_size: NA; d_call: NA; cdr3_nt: TGTGCCAGCAGGCAGACAGCTCAAGAGACCCAGTACTTC; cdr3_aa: CASRQTAQETQYF
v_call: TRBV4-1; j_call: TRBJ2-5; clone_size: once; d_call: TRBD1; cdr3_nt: TGCGCCAGCAGCCAGGATGACAGGGAGGAGACCCAGTACTTC; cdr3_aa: CASSQDDREETQYF
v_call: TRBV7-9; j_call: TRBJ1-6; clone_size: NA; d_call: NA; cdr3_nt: TGTGCCAGCAGCTCCCAGGCGAATTCACCCCTCCACTTT; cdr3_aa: CASSSQANSPLHF
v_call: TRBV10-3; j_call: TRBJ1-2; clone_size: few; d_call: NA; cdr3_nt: TGTGCCATCAGTGAGTCTGGGGGGAGCTATGGCTACACCTTC; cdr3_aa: CAISESGGSYGYTF
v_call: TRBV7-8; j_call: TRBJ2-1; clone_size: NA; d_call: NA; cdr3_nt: TGTGCCAGCAGCCGTGGTCGGACTCTCTCCTACAATGAGCAGTTCTTC; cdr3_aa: CASSRGRTLSYNEQFF
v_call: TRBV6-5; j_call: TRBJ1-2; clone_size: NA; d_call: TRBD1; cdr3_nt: TGTGCCAGCAGTTTTTCGGGACAGGGGAATGATGGCTACACCTTC; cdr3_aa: CASSFSGQGNDGYTF
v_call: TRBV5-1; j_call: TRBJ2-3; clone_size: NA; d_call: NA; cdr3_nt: TGCGCCAGCAGTTCCTTACAGGGGGGGAACACAGATACGCAGTATTTT; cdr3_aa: CASSSLQGGNTDTQYF
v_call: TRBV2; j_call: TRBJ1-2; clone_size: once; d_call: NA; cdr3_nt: TGTGCCAGCGCCAGGAAAAGGTATGGCTACACCTTC; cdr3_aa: CASARKRYGYTF
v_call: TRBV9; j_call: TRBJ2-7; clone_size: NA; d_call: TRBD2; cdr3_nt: TGTGCCAGCAGCCCTTTTAGCGGGGGGGCCAGGGTGACGTACGAGCAGTACTTC; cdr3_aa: CASSPFSGGARVTYEQYF
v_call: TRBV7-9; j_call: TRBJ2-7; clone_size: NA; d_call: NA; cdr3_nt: TGTGCCAGCAGCTTATCGACAGTCGAGCAGTACTTC; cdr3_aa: CASSLSTVEQYF
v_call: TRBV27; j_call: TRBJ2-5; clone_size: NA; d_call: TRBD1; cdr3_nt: TGTGCCAGCAGTACTCACAGGGGGCGAGGGACCCAGTACTTC; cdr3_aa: CASSTHRGRGTQYF
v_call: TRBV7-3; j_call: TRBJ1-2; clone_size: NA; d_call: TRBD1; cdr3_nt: TGTGCCAGCAGCCCGACAGGGGGCCGCTATGGCTACACCTTC; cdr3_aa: CASSPTGGRYGYTF
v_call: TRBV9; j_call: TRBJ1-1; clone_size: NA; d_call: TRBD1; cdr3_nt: TGTGCCAGCAGCGTTATAACAGGGGGCTCTGAAGCTTTCTTT; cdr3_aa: CASSVITGGSEAFF
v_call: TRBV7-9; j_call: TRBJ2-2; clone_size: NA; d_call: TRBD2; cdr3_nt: TGTGCCAGCAGCCCGCCTAGCGGAGACACCGGGGAGCTGTTTTTT; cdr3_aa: CASSPPSGDTGELFF
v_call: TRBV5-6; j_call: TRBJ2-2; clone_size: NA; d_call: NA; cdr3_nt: TGTGCCAGCAGCTTGTGGCACAACACCGGGGAGCTGTTTTTT; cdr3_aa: CASSLWHNTGELFF
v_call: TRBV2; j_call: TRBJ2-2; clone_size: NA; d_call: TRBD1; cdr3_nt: TGTGCCAGCAGGAGACAGGGCCCCGGGGAGCTGTTTTTT; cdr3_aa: CASRRQGPGELFF
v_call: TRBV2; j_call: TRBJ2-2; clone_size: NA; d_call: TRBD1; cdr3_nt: TGTGCCAGCAGTCGACCCCGGGACAGGAGCACCGGGGAGCTGTTTTTT; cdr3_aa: CASSRPRDRSTGELFF
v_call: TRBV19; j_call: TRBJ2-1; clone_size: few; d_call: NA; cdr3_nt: TGTGCCAGTAGTATTAGAGCGCCCCAAGCCAATGAGCAGTTCTTC; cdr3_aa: CASSIRAPQANEQFF
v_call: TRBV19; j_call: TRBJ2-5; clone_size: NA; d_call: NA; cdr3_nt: TGTGCCAGTAGTGGAGGCATGGGCTCGGAGACCCAGTACTTC; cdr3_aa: CASSGGMGSETQYF
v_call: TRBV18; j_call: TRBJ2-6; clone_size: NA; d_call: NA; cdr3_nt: TGTGCCAGCTCACTAAGGGAGGCTGCCAACGTCCTGACTTTC; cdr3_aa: CASSLREAANVLTF
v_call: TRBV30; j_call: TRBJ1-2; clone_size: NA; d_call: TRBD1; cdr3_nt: TGTGCCTGGAGTCGGGACAGGGGGACAAAGGACTATGGCTACACCTTC; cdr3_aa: CAWSRDRGTKDYGYTF